These 9 T cell receptor beta chains were sequenced from one sample in a study of T cell repertoires in cytomegalovirus infection. No antigens are known for them. TCRdb recomputed calls from the reads with MiXCR, one row per CDR3 protein. The table records 49,000 or so distinct CDR3 sequences, around 21% of them present only once. This sample comprised CD8+ T cells from cultured PBMCs, obtained from culture after CMV antigen stimulation. Receptors were obtained from a human donor in good health (CMV status not recorded). Some clones in this sample may be carry-over from other donors' samples.

This clonotype was observed a few times. This chain links TRBV2 with TRBJ1-2; 7 bases map to TRBD1. Trimming took 7 bases from V and 5 from J; bases not matched to a gene: 4. The CDR3 totals 12 residues. Per germline, CDR1 SNHLY and CDR2 FYNNEI. The CDR3 spells CASTGTVYGYTF. CDR3 DNA sequence: TGTGCCAGCACGGGGACAGTGTATGGCTACACCTTC. The full variable domain, rest sourced from reference TRBV2 and TRBJ1-2, is EPEVTQTPSHQVTQMGQEVILRCVPISNHLYFYWYRQILGQKVEFLVSFYNNEISEKSEIFDDQFSVERPDGSNFTLKIRSTKLEDSAMYFCASTGTVYGYTFGSGTRLTVV.

This clonotype was seen a few times. The V gene is TRBV7-6, the J gene TRBJ2-1; tentative D call: TRBD2 (5 bases). Germline V gene lookup returns CDR1 SGHVS and CDR2 FNYEAQ. This CDR3 is built from 13 residues. The germline V and J ends were trimmed by 2 bases and 5 bases, with 7 bases remaining between them. The CDR3 here is CASSLWRDNEQFF. CDR3 nucleotides: TGTGCCAGCAGCTTATGGCGGGACAATGAGCAGTTCTTC.

This clonotype was counted between two and nine times. The chain employs TRBV19 and TRBJ2-3, with D perhaps given as TRBD1 or TRBD2 (7 bases each). With 7 bases removed from V and 6 bases from J, the gap between germline ends came to 20 bases. The germline CDR1 and CDR2 sequences are LNHDA and SQIVND (reference sequence). The CDR3 runs to 15 residues. CDR3 bases: TGTGCCAGTACCGTTGGCAGGGGGGGCTTCGATACGCAGTATTTT. Translating gives CASTVGRGGFDTQYF.

This clonotype was seen repeatedly, ten times or more. The chain employs TRBV28 and TRBJ2-2; no definite D call. CDR1 and CDR2 (germline): MDHEN, SYDVKM. With 2 bases removed from V and 6 bases from J, the gap between germline ends came to 7 bases. CDR3 length: 13 residues. Here the CDR3 reads CASSLSPAGELFF. In DNA, the CDR3 is TGTGCCAGCAGTTTAAGTCCCGCCGGGGAGCTGTTTTTT.

This clonotype was detected only a few times. This chain links TRBV5-1 with TRBJ1-1, with TRBD1 matching 7 bases. Unmatched junction bases numbered 8, after V lost 1 base and J lost 11 bases. Germline CDR1 reads SGHRS; CDR2 reads YFSETQ. CDR3 length: 13 residues. CDR3 in amino acids: CASSLTWGTEAFF. The CDR3 DNA is TGCGCCAGCAGCTTGACTTGGGGGACAGAGGCTTTCTTT. Supplemented by reference TRBV5-1 and TRBJ1-1, the full variable domain reads KAGVTQTPRYLIKTRGQQVTLSCSPISGHRSVSWYQQTPGQGLQFLFEYFSETQRNKGNFPGRFSGRQFSNSRSEMNVSTLELGDSALYLCASSLTWGTEAFFGQGTRLTVV.

CDR3 in amino acids: CSARQESYEQYF. The DNA of the CDR3 is TGCAGTGCAAGACAGGAATCCTACGAGCAGTACTTC. This chain joins TRBV20-1 and TRBJ2-7, with a weak D call TRBD1 (6 bases). CDR3 length: 12 residues. Germline V gene lookup returns CDR1 DFQATT and CDR2 SNEGSKA (reference sequence). The V end lost 6 bases, the J end lost 1 base, and 10 bases lay between the germline ends.

The J gene is TRBJ2-7, the V gene TRBV3-1, with D maybe TRBD2 (5 bases). Germline CDR1 is LGHDT and CDR2 is YNNKEL (reference sequence). The length of the CDR3 is 15 residues. V lost 4 bases, J lost 2 bases, and 15 bases lay in between. The DNA of the CDR3 is TGTGCCAGCAGCCCGGGGATGAAGGAAGCCTACGAGCAGTACTTC. Translated: CASSPGMKEAYEQYF.

This clonotype has a handful of counts. The chain combines TRBV12-5 with TRBJ2-1; a weak D match, TRBD1 (5 bases). V was cut by 4 bases and J by 6 bases, with 19 bases left in between. Germline CDR1 and CDR2: LGHNT and FRNRAP. The CDR3 loop spans 16 amino acids. The CDR3 nucleotides read TGTGCTAGTGGTTCCCTAAGGGGAATTGGACCCAATGAGCAGTTCTTC. It encodes CASGSLRGIGPNEQFF.

Concerning this clonotype: One base away lies a much larger clone, so this may be a sequencing read error. CDR3 protein: CANSLAGTRQYF. The CDR3 DNA reads TGTGCCAACAGCTTAGCTGGGACTAGGCAGTACTTC. The chain joins TRBV7-6 to TRBJ2-5; TRBD2 agrees at 8 bases. The CDR3 spans 12 residues. Germline-derived CDR1 and CDR2 are SGHVS and FNYEAQ.